The rows below give T cell receptor beta chains drawn from one sample of a study of vaccination and CD4 T cells after COVID-19. No cognate antigen is known for these TCRs. One entry per CDR3 protein, called by TCRdb with MiXCR from the PCR reads. The table records around 13,000 distinct CDR3 sequences, around 50% of them present only once. The specimen sequenced was CD4+ T cells from blood, cultured in vitro. The receptor source for this set is a human donor who had recovered from COVID-19. CDR3s include the opening cysteine and the closing phenylalanine or tryptophan. The order of the fields is clone size, D gene, J gene, V gene, CDR3 protein, CDR3 DNA. D genes are given only for firm matches. Clone size is given for some rows only: seen once, a few or many times, or a class if the clone is expanded.

abundance: .; d_gene: TRBD2; j_gene: TRBJ2-5; v_gene: TRBV20-1; CDR3aa: CSARGPVGGLQETQYF; CDR3nt: TGCAGTGCTAGAGGCCCCGTGGGGGGACTACAAGAGACCCAGTACTTC
abundance: few; d_gene: .; j_gene: TRBJ2-1; v_gene: TRBV20-1; CDR3aa: CSARDVSHNNNEQFF; CDR3nt: TGCAGTGCTAGAGATGTGAGTCACAACAACAATGAGCAGTTCTTC
abundance: .; d_gene: .; j_gene: TRBJ1-2; v_gene: TRBV1; CDR3aa: CTSSQQDRVEGYYGYTF; CDR3nt: TGCACCAGCAGCCAGCAAGACAGGGTTGAGGGCTACTATGGCTACACCTTC
abundance: .; d_gene: .; j_gene: TRBJ2-4; v_gene: TRBV6-1; CDR3aa: CASSRGNIQYF; CDR3nt: TGTGCCAGCAGTAGGGGGAACATTCAGTACTTC
abundance: .; d_gene: .; j_gene: TRBJ2-7; v_gene: TRBV24-1; CDR3aa: CATSDSTAGYEQYF; CDR3nt: TGTGCCACCAGTGACTCGACAGCTGGGTACGAGCAGTACTTC
abundance: .; d_gene: .; j_gene: TRBJ2-5; v_gene: TRBV7-8; CDR3aa: CASSLINSRETQYF; CDR3nt: TGTGCCAGCAGCTTAATTAATTCTAGGGAGACCCAGTACTTC
abundance: .; d_gene: .; j_gene: TRBJ1-5; v_gene: TRBV2; CDR3aa: CASSAYRGVGQPQHF; CDR3nt: TGTGCCAGCAGTGCCTACCGGGGTGTCGGGCAGCCCCAGCATTTT
abundance: once; d_gene: .; j_gene: TRBJ1-5; v_gene: TRBV4-2; CDR3aa: CASSLERGLYQPQHF; CDR3nt: TGTGCCAGCAGCCTCGAACGGGGGCTTTATCAGCCCCAGCATTTT
abundance: .; d_gene: .; j_gene: TRBJ1-1; v_gene: TRBV11-2; CDR3aa: CASSLFPLGGAPPNGTEAFF; CDR3nt: TGTGCCAGCAGCTTATTCCCGCTTGGAGGGGCACCCCCAAATGGGACTGAAGCTTTCTTT
abundance: few; d_gene: .; j_gene: TRBJ2-3; v_gene: TRBV7-2; CDR3aa: CASSLPFAPDTQYF; CDR3nt: TGTGCCAGCAGCTTACCTTTTGCCCCAGATACGCAGTATTTT
abundance: .; d_gene: TRBD2; j_gene: TRBJ2-5; v_gene: TRBV20-1; CDR3aa: CSARDPSGEETQYF; CDR3nt: TGCAGTGCTAGAGATCCAAGCGGGGAAGAGACCCAGTACTTC
abundance: .; d_gene: TRBD1; j_gene: TRBJ1-5; v_gene: TRBV7-9; CDR3aa: CASSLGTGKVQPQHF; CDR3nt: TGTGCCAGCAGCTTAGGGACAGGGAAGGTACAGCCCCAGCATTTT
abundance: .; d_gene: .; j_gene: TRBJ1-1; v_gene: TRBV12-3/TRBV12-4; CDR3aa: CASKGRGKRDTEAFF; CDR3nt: TGTGCCAGCAAAGGAAGGGGAAAACGCGACACTGAAGCTTTCTTT
abundance: few; d_gene: TRBD1; j_gene: TRBJ2-5; v_gene: TRBV20-1; CDR3aa: CSVPTGPGEETQYF; CDR3nt: TGCAGTGTCCCGACAGGGCCCGGGGAAGAGACCCAGTACTTC
abundance: .; d_gene: TRBD1; j_gene: TRBJ1-1; v_gene: TRBV5-4; CDR3aa: CASSLGGTGEAFF; CDR3nt: TGTGCCAGCAGCTTGGGGGGGACAGGTGAAGCTTTCTTT